Following are 6 T cell receptor beta chains from one sample sequenced in a study of T cell repertoires in cytomegalovirus infection. For these TCRs, the target antigens are not known. TCRdb fed the reads into MiXCR, producing one record per CDR3 protein. The sample has about half a million distinct CDR3 sequences; about 42% are singletons. The sample in question was cultured PBMCs, obtained from culture after CMV antigen stimulation. The receptors were gathered from a human donor in good health (CMV status not recorded). Some clones in this sample may be carry-over from other donors' samples.

V usage is TRBV6-1 and J usage is TRBJ1-5, with D uncertain. Germline V gene data show CDR1 as MNHNS and CDR2 as SASEGT. Trimming took off 4 bases at V and 0 bases at J, with 13 bases between the two ends. The CDR3 consists of 16 residues. The CDR3: CASSAKGFFSNQPQHF. The DNA of the CDR3 is TGTGCCAGCAGTGCGAAAGGCTTTTTTAGCAATCAGCCCCAGCATTTT.

V is TRBV5-1 and J is TRBJ1-2, with a tentative D call TRBD1 (5 bases). Trimming left V 4 bases short and J 7 bases short, with 11 bases between. Germline lookup yields CDR1 SGHRS and CDR2 YFSETQ. The CDR3 covers 12 residues. The CDR3 loop reads CASSGGQGGYTF. DNA of the CDR3: TGCGCCAGCAGCGGCGGTCAGGGTGGCTACACCTTC.

The chain has TRBV6-1 and TRBJ2-2, with 8 nucleotides matching TRBD1. There are 15 residues in the CDR3. With 5 bases clipped from V and 7 bases from J, the junction kept 9 bases outside the gene matches. Per the germline V gene, CDR1 is MNHNS and CDR2 is SASEGT. DNA of the CDR3: TGTGCCAGCAGTCGGACAGGGCAGAGTATCGGGGAGCTGTTTTTT. Its protein product is CASSRTGQSIGELFF.

The chain carries TRBV20-1 and TRBJ1-2; 8 bases agree with TRBD1. Germline V lookup: CDR1 DFQATT, CDR2 SNEGSKA (reference sequence). With V trimmed by 5 bases and J by 9 bases, 8 bases remained unmatched. The CDR3 is 12 residues long. This chain's CDR3 is CSARRQGMSYTF. The DNA of the CDR3 is TGCAGTGCTCGCCGACAGGGGATGAGCTACACCTTC.

This clonotype was seen more than once but under ten times. J is TRBJ2-4 and V is TRBV7-6; possible D gene TRBD2, 6 bases. The germline V and J ends were trimmed by 0 bases and 9 bases, with 6 bases remaining between them. The V gene's germline CDR1 is SGHVS and CDR2 FNYEAQ. This CDR3 is 12 amino acids long. The CDR3 region has the DNA TGTGCCAGCAGCTTAGCGGGGGGCATTCAGTACTTC. The encoded protein is CASSLAGGIQYF.

The V gene is TRBV19, the J gene TRBJ2-2, with TRBD1 identical over 7 bases. Per germline, CDR1 LNHDA and CDR2 SQIVND (reference sequence). The V gene end was trimmed by 6 bases and the J gene end by 3 bases; junction bases not matched to a gene: 7. The CDR3 sequence is 15 residues long. The CDR3 loop reads CASRSAGGHTGELFF. The CDR3 region has the DNA TGTGCCAGTAGGTCCGCAGGGGGTCACACCGGGGAGCTGTTTTTT.